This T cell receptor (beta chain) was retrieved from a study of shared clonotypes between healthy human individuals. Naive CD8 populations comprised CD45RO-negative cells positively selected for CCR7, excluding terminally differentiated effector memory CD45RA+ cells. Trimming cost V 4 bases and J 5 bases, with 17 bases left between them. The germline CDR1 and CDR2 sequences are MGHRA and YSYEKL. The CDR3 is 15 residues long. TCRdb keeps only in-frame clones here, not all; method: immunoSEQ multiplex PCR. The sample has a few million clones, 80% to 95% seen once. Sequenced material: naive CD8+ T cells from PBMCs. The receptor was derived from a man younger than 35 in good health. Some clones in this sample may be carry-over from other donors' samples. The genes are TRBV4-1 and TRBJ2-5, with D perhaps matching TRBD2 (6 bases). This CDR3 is CASSPRARTMETQYF. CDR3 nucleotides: TGCGCCAGCAGCCCTCGAGCCAGGACTATGGAGACCCAGTACTTC.